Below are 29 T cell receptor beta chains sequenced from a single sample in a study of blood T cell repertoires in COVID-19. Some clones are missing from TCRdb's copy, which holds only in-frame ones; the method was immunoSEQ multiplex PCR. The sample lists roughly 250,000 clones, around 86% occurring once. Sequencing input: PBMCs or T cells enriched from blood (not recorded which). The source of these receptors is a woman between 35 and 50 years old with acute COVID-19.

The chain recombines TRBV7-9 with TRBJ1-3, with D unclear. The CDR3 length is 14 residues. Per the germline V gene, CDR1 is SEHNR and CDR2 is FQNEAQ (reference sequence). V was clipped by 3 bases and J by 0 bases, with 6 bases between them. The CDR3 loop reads CASSLTHSGNTIYF. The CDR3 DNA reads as TGTGCCAGCAGCTTGACACACTCTGGAAACACCATATATTTT.

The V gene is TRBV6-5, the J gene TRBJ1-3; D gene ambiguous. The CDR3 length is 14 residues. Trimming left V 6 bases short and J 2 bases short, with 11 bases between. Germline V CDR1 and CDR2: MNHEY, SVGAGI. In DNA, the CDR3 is TGTGCCAGCAGCTACACAGAAACTGGAAACACCATATATTTT. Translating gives CASSYTETGNTIYF.

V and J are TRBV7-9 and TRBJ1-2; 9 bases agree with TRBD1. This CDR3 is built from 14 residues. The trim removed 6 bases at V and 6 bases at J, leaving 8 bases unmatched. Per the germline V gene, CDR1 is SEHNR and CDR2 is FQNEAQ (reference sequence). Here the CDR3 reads CASRWDRASDGYTF. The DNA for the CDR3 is TGTGCCAGCAGGTGGGACAGGGCGTCGGATGGCTACACCTTC.

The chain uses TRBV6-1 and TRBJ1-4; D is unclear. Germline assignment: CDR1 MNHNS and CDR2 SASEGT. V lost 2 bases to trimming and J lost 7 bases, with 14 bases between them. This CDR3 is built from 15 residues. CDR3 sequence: CASSELEGAGEKLFF. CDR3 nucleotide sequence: TGTGCCAGCAGTGAATTAGAGGGTGCCGGTGAAAAACTGTTTTTT.

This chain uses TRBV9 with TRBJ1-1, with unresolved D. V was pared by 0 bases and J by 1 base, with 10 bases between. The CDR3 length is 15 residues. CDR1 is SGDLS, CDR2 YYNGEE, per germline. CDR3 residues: CASSVGSESNTEAFF. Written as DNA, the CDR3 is TGTGCCAGCAGCGTAGGATCGGAGTCGAACACTGAAGCTTTCTTT. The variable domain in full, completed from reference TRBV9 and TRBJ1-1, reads DSGVTQTPKHLITATGQRVTLRCSPRSGDLSVYWYQQSLDQGLQFLIQYYNGEERAKGNILERFSAQQFPDLHSELNLSSLELGDSALYFCASSVGSESNTEAFFGQGTRLTVV.

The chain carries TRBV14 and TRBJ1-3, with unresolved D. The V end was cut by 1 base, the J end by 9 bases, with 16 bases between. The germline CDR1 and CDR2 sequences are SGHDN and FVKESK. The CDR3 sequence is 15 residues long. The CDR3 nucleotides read TGTGCCAGCAGCCAAGTCACCGGGTTTGGTGGCACCATATATTTT. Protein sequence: CASSQVTGFGGTIYF.

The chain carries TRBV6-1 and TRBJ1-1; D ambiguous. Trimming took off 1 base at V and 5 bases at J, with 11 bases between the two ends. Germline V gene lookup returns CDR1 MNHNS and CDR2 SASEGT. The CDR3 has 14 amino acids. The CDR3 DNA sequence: TGTGCCAGCAGTGAAGTCGGGGTGGGGACTGAAGCTTTCTTT. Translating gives CASSEVGVGTEAFF.

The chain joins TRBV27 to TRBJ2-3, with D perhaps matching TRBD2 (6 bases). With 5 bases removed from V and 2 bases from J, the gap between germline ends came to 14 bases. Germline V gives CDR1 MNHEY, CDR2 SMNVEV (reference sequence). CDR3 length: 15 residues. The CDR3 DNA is TGTGCCAGCAGTCCCTCTAGCGAGACCACAGATACGCAGTATTTT. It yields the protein CASSPSSETTDTQYF.

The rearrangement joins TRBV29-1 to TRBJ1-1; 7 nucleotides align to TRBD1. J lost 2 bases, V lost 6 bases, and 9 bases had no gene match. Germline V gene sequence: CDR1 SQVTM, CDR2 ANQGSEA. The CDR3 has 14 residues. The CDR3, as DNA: TGCAGCGTGGCGGAGGGACAGCTAAACACTGAAGCTTTCTTT. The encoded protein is CSVAEGQLNTEAFF. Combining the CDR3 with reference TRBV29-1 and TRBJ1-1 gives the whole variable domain SAVISQKPSRDICQRGTSLTIQCQVDSQVTMMFWYRQQPGQSLTLIATANQGSEATYESGFVIDKFPISRPNLTFSTLTVSNMSPEDSSIYLCSVAEGQLNTEAFFGQGTRLTVV.

The CDR3 DNA reads TGTGCCAGCAGTCCGGGACTAGCGCGTCAAGAGACCCAGTACTTC. Amino acids: CASSPGLARQETQYF. J is TRBJ2-5 and V is TRBV27; 10 nucleotides match TRBD2. After removal of 5 bases from V and 2 bases from J, the junction contained 5 bases not matched to a gene. Germline V gene sequence: CDR1 MNHEY, CDR2 SMNVEV (reference sequence). The CDR3 loop spans 15 amino acids.

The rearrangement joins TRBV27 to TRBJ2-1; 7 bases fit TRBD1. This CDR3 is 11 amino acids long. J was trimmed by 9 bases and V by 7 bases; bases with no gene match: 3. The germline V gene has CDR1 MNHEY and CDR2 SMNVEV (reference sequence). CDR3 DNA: TGTGCCAGCACGCACAGGGGTGAGCAGTTCTTC. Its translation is CASTHRGEQFF.

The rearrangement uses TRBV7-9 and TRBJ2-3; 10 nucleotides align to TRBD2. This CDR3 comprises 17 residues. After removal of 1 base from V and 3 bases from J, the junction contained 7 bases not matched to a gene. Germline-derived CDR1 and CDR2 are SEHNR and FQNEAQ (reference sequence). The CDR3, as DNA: TGTGCCAGCAGCTTAGGGCTAGCGGGAGAGGCGACAGATACGCAGTATTTT. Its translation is CASSLGLAGEATDTQYF.

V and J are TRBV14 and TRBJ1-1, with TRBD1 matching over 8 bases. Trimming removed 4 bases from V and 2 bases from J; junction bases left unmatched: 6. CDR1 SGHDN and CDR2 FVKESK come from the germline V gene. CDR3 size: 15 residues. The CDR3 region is CASSRRQGLNTEAFF. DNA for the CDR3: TGTGCCAGCAGCCGCAGACAGGGGTTAAACACTGAAGCTTTCTTT.

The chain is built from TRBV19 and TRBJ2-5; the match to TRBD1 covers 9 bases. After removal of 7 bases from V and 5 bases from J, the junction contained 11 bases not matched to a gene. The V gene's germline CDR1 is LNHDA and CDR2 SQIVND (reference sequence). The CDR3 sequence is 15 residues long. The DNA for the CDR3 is TGTGCCAGTACCCTTACCCGGGACAGGGTCGAGACCCAGTACTTC. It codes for CASTLTRDRVETQYF. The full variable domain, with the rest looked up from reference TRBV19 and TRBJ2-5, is DGGITQSPKYLFRKEGQNVTLSCEQNLNHDAMYWYRQDPGQGLRLIYYSQIVNDFQKGDIAEGYSVSREKKESFPLTVTSAQKNPTAFYLCASTLTRDRVETQYFGPGTRLLVL.

The CDR3, as DNA: TGCGCCAGCAGCCCCGTGTACGCAGGTGGCTACACCTTC. It codes for CASSPVYAGGYTF. J is TRBJ1-2 and V is TRBV4-1; unclear D gene. V was shortened by 4 bases and J by 7 bases, with 13 bases between the two germline ends. Looked up from germline, CDR1 is MGHRA and CDR2 is YSYEKL. The CDR3 is made up of 13 amino acids.

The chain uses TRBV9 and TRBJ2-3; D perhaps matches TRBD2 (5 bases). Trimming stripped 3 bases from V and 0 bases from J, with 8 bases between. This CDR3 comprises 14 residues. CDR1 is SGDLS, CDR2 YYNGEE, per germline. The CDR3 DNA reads TGTGCCAGCAGCGCGGGAACTAGCACAGATACGCAGTATTTT. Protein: CASSAGTSTDTQYF.

The CDR3 is CASSLDGTSGRVQYF. The CDR3 region has the DNA TGTGCCAGCAGCTTGGACGGGACTAGCGGGAGGGTGCAGTACTTC. V is TRBV5-5 and J is TRBJ2-7, with 16 positions matching TRBD2. V lost 0 bases to trimming and J lost 9 bases; unmatched junction nucleotides: 3. Germline lookup yields CDR1 SGHKS and CDR2 YYEKEE (reference sequence). The CDR3 is 15 residues long.

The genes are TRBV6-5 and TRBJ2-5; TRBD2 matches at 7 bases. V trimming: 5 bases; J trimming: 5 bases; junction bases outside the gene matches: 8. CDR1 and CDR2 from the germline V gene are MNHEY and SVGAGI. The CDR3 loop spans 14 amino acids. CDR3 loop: CASSNGLVGETQYF. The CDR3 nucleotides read TGTGCCAGCAGTAACGGACTAGTAGGTGAGACCCAGTACTTC.

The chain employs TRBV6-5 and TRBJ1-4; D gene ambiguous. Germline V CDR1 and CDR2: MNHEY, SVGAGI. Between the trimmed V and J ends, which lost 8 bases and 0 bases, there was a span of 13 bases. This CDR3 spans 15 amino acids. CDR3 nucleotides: TGTGCCAGCGGTCTAAGTGGTGCAACTAATGAAAAACTGTTTTTT. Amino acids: CASGLSGATNEKLFF.

The CDR3 DNA reads TGCGCCAGCAGTGAAGGGATAGCGGGCCTCACAGATACGCAGTATTTT. It translates to CASSEGIAGLTDTQYF. The V gene is TRBV10-2, the J gene TRBJ2-3, with TRBD2 matching 7 bases. Germline values: CDR1 WSHSY, CDR2 SAAADI. The junction had 8 bases not matched to a gene; V was cut back by 3 bases and J by 2 bases. The CDR3 totals 16 residues.

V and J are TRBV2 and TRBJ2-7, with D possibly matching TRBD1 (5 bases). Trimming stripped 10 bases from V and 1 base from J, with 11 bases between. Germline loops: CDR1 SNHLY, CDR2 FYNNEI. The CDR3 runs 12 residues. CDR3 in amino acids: CANKGDSYEQYF. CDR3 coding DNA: TGTGCCAACAAAGGGGATTCCTACGAGCAGTACTTC.

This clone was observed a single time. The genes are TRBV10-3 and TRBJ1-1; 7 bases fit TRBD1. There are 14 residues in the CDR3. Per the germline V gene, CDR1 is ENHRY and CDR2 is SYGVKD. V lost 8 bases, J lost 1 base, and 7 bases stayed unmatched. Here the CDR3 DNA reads TGTGCCATCGTCGGGGACAGCCCGAACACTGAAGCTTTCTTT. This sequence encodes CAIVGDSPNTEAFF.

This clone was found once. The CDR3 spells CASSVAGGGSYNEQFF. For the CDR3, the DNA is TGTGCCAGCAGCGTAGCTGGTGGGGGCTCTTACAATGAGCAGTTCTTC. The chain has TRBV9 and TRBJ2-1; D is possibly TRBD1 (6 bases). CDR1 is SGDLS, CDR2 YYNGEE, per germline. V was trimmed by 0 bases and J by 4 bases, leaving 14 bases between them. This CDR3 comprises 16 residues.

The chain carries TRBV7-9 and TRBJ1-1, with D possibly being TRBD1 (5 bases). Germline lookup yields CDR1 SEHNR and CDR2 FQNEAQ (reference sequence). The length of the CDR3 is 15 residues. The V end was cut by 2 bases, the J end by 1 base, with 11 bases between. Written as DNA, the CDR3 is TGTGCCAGCAGCTTAATTTTCCAGGGGAACACTGAAGCTTTCTTT. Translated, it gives CASSLIFQGNTEAFF.

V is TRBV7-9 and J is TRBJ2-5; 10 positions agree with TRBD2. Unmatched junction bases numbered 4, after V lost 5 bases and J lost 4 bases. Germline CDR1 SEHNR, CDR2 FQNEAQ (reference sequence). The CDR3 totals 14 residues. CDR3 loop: CASSDRLAGETQYF. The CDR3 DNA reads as TGTGCCAGCAGCGACAGACTAGCGGGAGAGACCCAGTACTTC.

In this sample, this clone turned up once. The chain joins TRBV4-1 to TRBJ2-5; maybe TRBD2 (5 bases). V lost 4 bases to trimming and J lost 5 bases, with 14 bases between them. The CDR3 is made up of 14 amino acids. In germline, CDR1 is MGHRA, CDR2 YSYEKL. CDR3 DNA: TGCGCCAGCAGCCCAACTACTAGTTTGGAGACCCAGTACTTC. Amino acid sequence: CASSPTTSLETQYF.

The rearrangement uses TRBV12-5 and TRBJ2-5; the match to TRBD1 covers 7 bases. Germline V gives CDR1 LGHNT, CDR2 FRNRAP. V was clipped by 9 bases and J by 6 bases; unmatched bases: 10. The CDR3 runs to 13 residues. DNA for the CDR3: TGTGCTAGCCACAGACAGGGTCGGAAGACCCAGTACTTC. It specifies CASHRQGRKTQYF.

CDR3 nucleotide sequence: TGTGCCAGCAGCTTAGCGGGAGTAGTTTACGAGCAGTACTTC. This gives the protein CASSLAGVVYEQYF. The chain employs TRBV7-9 and TRBJ2-7, with a possible D match to TRBD2 (5 bases). Trimming shortened V by 0 bases and J by 4 bases, and 10 bases separated the two germline ends. This CDR3 has 14 residues. Germline V gene data show CDR1 as SEHNR and CDR2 as FQNEAQ (reference sequence).

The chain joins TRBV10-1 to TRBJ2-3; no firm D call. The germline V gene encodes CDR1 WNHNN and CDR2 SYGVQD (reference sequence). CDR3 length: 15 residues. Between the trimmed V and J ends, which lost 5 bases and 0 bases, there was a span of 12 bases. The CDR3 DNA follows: TGCGCCAGCAGTTCCTCTCTCTCTAGCACAGATACGCAGTATTTT. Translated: CASSSSLSSTDTQYF.